The clone carrying this T cell receptor (beta chain) appeared once. Its antigen is currently unknown. The germline gives CDR1 MRHNA, CDR2 SNTAGT. The CDR3 is 15 residues long. Between the trimmed V and J ends, which lost 0 bases and 2 bases, there was a span of 10 bases. Using immunoSEQ multiplex PCR, the repertoire was profiled, and TCRdb retains in-frame clones only, with some absent. Found here are around 40,000 clones, around nine tenths of them singletons; the top ten hold roughly 0.51%. The data were obtained in a study of OX40 agonist ivuxolimab in advanced cancers. Study context: Those enrolled were 80% to 85% male, with a mean age of roughly 62 years and ages from about 20 to 79.

The study, taken as a whole, reports: On average, a greater number of expanded clones characterised CD8+ T cells relative to CD4+.

Sampling times: baseline, cycle 4 day 1, cycle 7 day 1. This material consisted of CD4+ or CD8+ T cells sorted from blood, taken in a trial of the OX40 agonist ivuxolimab. V and J are TRBV6-4 and TRBJ1-2; the D gene is possibly TRBD1 (5 bases). The TCR sequence derives from an adult with an advanced solid tumor such as melanoma, head and neck, liver or kidney cancer. The CDR3 DNA reads as TGTGCCAGCAGTGACTCAGGGACCTTAAACTATGGCTACACCTTC. This encodes CASSDSGTLNYGYTF.